This record concerns one T cell receptor (beta chain) sequence. What it binds is not known. This sample was included in a study of T cells in Graves' hyperthyroidism and ophthalmopathy. Researchers amplified the TCR beta CDR3 regions from RNA transcripts. First-round RT-PCR of the TCR CDR3 relied on the HTBI primer set. TCRdb itself ran the multiplex PCR reads through MiXCR, one entry per CDR3 protein. The sample holds around 800,000 distinct CDR3 sequences; approximately 40% are singletons and the top ten take 8.9%. V shed 3 bases and J shed 14 bases, with 12 bases lying between them. This CDR3 contains 11 residues. Germline assignment: CDR1 SNHLY and CDR2 FYNNEI. Overall study findings and caveats: In the blood, most expanded thyroid clonotypes above 0.001 appeared as well.

This TCR derives from a man aged 18-30 years with Graves' hyperthyroidism. Material: blood. The V call is TRBV2, the J call TRBJ2-3; tentatively, D is TRBD1 (6 bases). For the CDR3, the DNA is TGTGCCAGCAGTGATGTGGACAGTTCGTATTTT. Its protein product is CASSDVDSSYF.